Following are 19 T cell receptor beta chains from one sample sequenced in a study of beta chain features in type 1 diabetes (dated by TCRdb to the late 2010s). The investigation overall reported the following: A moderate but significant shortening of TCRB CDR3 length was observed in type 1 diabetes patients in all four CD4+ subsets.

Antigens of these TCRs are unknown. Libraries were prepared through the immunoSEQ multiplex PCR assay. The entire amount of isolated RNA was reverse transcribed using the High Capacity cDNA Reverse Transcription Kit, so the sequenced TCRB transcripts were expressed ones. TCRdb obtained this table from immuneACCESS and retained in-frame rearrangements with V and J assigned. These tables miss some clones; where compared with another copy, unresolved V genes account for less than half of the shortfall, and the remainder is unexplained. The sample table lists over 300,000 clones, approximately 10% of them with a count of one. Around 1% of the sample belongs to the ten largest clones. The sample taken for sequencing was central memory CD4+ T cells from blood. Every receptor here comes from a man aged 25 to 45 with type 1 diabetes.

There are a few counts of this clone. DNA of the CDR3: TGTGCCAGCAGCGTAGGGCGGGGGGGATTCCAAGAGACCCAGTACTTC. Amino acid sequence: CASSVGRGGFQETQYF. The V call is TRBV9, the J call TRBJ2-5; 9 bases fit TRBD2. This CDR3 has 16 residues. V shed 0 bases and J 1 base; nucleotides not matched to a gene: 4. Germline-derived CDR1 and CDR2 are SGDLS and YYNGEE.

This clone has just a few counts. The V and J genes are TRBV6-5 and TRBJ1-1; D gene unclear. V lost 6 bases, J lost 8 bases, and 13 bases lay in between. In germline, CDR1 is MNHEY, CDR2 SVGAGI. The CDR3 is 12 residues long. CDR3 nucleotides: TGTGCCAGCAGCCCCGGGCTTGCGGAAGCTTTCTTT. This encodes CASSPGLAEAFF.

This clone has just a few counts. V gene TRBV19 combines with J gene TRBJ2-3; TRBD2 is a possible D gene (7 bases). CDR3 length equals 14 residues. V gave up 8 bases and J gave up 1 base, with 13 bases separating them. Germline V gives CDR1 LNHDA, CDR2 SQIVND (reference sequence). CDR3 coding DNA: TGTGCCAGTTTCTCGGGGGGCCGCACAGATACGCAGTATTTT. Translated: CASFSGGRTDTQYF.

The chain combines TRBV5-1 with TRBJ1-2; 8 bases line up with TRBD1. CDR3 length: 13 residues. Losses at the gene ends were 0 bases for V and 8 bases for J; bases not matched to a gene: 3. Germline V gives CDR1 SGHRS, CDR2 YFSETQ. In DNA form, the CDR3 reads TGCGCCAGCAGCTTGGGGGACAGGAAAGGCTACACCTTC. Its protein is CASSLGDRKGYTF.

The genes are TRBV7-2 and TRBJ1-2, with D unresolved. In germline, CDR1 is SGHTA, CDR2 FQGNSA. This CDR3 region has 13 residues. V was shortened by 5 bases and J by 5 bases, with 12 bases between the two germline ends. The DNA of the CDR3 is TGTGCCAGCAGCCCTGGACCGGAATATGGCTACACCTTC. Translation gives CASSPGPEYGYTF.

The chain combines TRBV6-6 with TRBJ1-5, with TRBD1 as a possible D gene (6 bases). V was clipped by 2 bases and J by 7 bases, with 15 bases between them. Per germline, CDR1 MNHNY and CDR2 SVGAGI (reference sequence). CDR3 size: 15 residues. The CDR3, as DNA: TGTGCCAGCAGTTACCCCACAGGGAAAGACCAGCCCCAGCATTTT. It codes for CASSYPTGKDQPQHF.

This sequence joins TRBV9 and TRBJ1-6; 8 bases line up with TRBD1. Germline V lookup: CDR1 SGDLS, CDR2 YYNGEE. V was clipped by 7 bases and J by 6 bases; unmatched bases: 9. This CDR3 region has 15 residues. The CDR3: CASGGRTGSNSPLHF. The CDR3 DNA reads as TGTGCCAGCGGCGGCAGGACAGGGAGTAATTCACCCCTCCACTTT.

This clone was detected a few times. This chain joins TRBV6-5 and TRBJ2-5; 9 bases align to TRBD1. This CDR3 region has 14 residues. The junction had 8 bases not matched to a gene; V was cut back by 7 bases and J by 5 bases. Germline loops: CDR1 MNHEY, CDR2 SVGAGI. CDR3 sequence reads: CASTSDRGVETQYF. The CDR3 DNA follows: TGTGCCAGCACTTCGGACAGGGGCGTGGAGACCCAGTACTTC.

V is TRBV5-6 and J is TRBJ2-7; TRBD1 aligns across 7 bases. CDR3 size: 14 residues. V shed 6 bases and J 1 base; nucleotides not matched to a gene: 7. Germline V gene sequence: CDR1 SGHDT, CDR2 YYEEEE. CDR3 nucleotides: TGTGCCAGCACCAGACAGGGAGCATCCTACGAGCAGTACTTC. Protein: CASTRQGASYEQYF.

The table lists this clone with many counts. The CDR3 coding sequence is TGTGCCAGCAGTCCTCTTCAGGGTATAGCCAAAAACATTCAGTACTTC. It translates to CASSPLQGIAKNIQYF. The J gene is TRBJ2-4, the V gene TRBV14; D perhaps matches TRBD1 (5 bases). The CDR3 has 16 amino acids. Germline CDR1 and CDR2: SGHDN and FVKESK. With 6 bases removed from V and 0 bases from J, the gap between germline ends came to 15 bases. The whole variable domain, filled in from reference TRBV14 and TRBJ2-4, reads EAGVTQFPSHSVIEKGQTVTLRCDPISGHDNLYWYRRVMGKEIKFLLHFVKESKQDESGMPNNRFLAERTGGTYSTLKVQPAELEDSGVYFCASSPLQGIAKNIQYFGAGTRLSVL.

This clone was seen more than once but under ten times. DNA of the CDR3: TGCGCCAGCAGCCAAGATGCCTTCAATGAGCAGTTCTTC. This codes for CASSQDAFNEQFF. The genes are TRBV4-3 and TRBJ2-1; no reliable D call. The CDR3 loop spans 13 amino acids. Between the trimmed V and J ends, which lost 0 bases and 6 bases, there was a span of 6 bases. The germline V gene has CDR1 LGHNA and CDR2 YSLEER.

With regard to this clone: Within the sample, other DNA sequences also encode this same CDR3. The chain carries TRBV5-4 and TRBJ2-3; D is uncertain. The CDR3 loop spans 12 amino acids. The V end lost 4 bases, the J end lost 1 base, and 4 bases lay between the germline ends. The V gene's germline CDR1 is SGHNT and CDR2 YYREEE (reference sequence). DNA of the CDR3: TGTGCCAGCAGCCACGGCACAGATACGCAGTATTTT. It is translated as CASSHGTDTQYF.

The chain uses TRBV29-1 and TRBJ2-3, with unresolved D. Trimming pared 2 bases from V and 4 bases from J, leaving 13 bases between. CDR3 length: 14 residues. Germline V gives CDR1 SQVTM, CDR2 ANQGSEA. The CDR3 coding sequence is TGCAGCGTTGAATCAGGATTCGTGGCAGATACGCAGTATTTT. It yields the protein CSVESGFVADTQYF.

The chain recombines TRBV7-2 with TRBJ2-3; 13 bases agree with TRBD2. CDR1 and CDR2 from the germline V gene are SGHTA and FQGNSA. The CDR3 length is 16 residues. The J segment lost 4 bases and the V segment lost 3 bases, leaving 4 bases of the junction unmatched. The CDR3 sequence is CASSFRLAGGADTQYF. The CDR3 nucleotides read TGTGCCAGCAGCTTCAGACTAGCGGGGGGCGCAGATACGCAGTATTTT.

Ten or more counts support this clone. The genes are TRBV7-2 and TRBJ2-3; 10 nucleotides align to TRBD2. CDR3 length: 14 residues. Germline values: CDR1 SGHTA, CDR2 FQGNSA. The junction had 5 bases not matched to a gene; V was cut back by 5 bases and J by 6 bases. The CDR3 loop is CASSQLAGTDTQYF. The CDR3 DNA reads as TGTGCCAGCAGCCAACTAGCGGGAACGGATACGCAGTATTTT.

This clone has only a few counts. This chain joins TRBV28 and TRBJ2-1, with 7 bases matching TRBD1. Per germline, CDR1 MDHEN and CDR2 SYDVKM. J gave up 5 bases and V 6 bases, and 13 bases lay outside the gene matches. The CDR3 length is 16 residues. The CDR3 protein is CASSATPGGGDNEQFF. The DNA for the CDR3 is TGTGCCAGCAGCGCCACACCAGGGGGTGGGGACAATGAGCAGTTCTTC.

CDR3 DNA: TGTGCCAGCAAAGAAGAGGGGGTGGATGGCTACACCTTC. Its translation: CASKEEGVDGYTF. The chain uses TRBV21-1 and TRBJ1-2; no DNA check was done on the table's D call, TRBD1. TRBV21-1 is flagged as a pseudogene. The CDR3 is made up of 13 amino acids.

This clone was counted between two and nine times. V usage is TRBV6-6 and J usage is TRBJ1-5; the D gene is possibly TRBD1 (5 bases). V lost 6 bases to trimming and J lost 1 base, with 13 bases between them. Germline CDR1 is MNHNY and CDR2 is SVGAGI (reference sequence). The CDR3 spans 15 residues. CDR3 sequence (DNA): TGTGCCAGCAGCCCGTTTGAGGGGAGCAATCAGCCCCAGCATTTT. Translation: CASSPFEGSNQPQHF.

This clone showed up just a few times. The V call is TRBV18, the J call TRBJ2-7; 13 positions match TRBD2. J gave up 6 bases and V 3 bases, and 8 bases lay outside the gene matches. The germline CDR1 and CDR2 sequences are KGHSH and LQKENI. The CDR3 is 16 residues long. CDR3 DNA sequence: TGTGCCAGCTCACCCGGACTAGCGGGGGCTGCCGGCGAGCAGTACTTC. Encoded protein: CASSPGLAGAAGEQYF.